Below, 29 T cell receptor beta chains from the same sample are listed, as sequenced in a study of T cell changes during pregnancy in multiple sclerosis. Clones were read by immunoSEQ multiplex PCR, and TCRdb kept only the in-frame ones, dropping some. The table lists about 38,000 clones, about 90% of them singletons, with 0.37% in the top ten. This material consisted of CD4+ T cells from peripheral blood mononuclear cells, taken after pregnancy. The receptors were gathered from a female donor in good health, enrolled as a control in a pregnancy study.

The V and J genes are TRBV29-1 and TRBJ1-1; the D gene is possibly TRBD1 (5 bases). V shed 5 bases and J shed 3 bases, with 19 bases lying between them. Germline CDR1 SQVTM, CDR2 ANQGSEA. The CDR3 has 15 amino acids. CDR3 region: CSVFRTGGGDTEAFF. For the CDR3, the DNA is TGCAGCGTTTTTCGGACGGGAGGAGGGGACACTGAAGCTTTCTTT.

The chain uses TRBV6-5 and TRBJ1-6, with 7 bases aligning to TRBD1. J lost 11 bases, V lost 2 bases, and 6 bases had no gene match. Germline loops: CDR1 MNHEY, CDR2 SVGAGI. The CDR3 length is 14 residues. The CDR3 DNA reads TGTGCCAGCAGTTACCAGGGGGATGGTCCACCCCTCCACTTT. This encodes CASSYQGDGPPLHF.

The chain employs TRBV19 and TRBJ2-7, with TRBD1 matching over 9 bases. Germline V gene sequence: CDR1 LNHDA, CDR2 SQIVND (reference sequence). The CDR3 has 15 amino acids. V trimming: 6 bases; J trimming: 4 bases; junction bases outside the gene matches: 10. The CDR3 loop is CASRETGGGRYEQYF. Written as DNA, the CDR3 is TGTGCCAGTAGAGAAACAGGGGGCGGCCGTTACGAGCAGTACTTC.

This clone was counted between two and nine times. The chain has TRBV5-6 and TRBJ2-7; D is possibly TRBD1 (6 bases). CDR3 size: 13 residues. Germline V lookup: CDR1 SGHDT, CDR2 YYEEEE. Trimming cost V 3 bases and J 3 bases, with 10 bases left between them. CDR3 DNA sequence: TGTGCCAGCAGCTATGACAGGAACTACGAGCAGTACTTC. Amino acid sequence: CASSYDRNYEQYF.

The chain's CDR3 is CASSSRTSGGANTGELFF. CDR3 nucleotide sequence: TGTGCCAGCAGCTCCCGGACTAGCGGGGGCGCGAACACCGGGGAGCTGTTTTTT. The rearrangement uses TRBV7-2 and TRBJ2-2; 13 bases match TRBD2. The V gene end was trimmed by 4 bases and the J gene end by 0 bases; junction bases not matched to a gene: 5. Germline V gene data show CDR1 as SGHTA and CDR2 as FQGNSA. The CDR3 totals 18 residues.

The rearrangement uses TRBV2 and TRBJ1-3; possible D gene TRBD1, 5 bases. The V gene lost 2 bases and the J gene lost 1 base, with 12 bases spanning the gap. This CDR3 has 16 amino acids. Looked up from germline, CDR1 is SNHLY and CDR2 is FYNNEI. The CDR3, as DNA: TGTGCCAGCAGTGAAACCGGGGGTACGTCTGGAAACACCATATATTTT. It specifies CASSETGGTSGNTIYF. Looking up the rest from reference TRBV2 and TRBJ1-3 gives the full variable domain: EPEVTQTPSHQVTQMGQEVILRCVPISNHLYFYWYRQILGQKVEFLVSFYNNEISEKSEIFDDQFSVERPDGSNFTLKIRSTKLEDSAMYFCASSETGGTSGNTIYFGEGSWLTVV.

V gene TRBV5-5 combines with J gene TRBJ1-3, with D hard to call. Germline CDR1 reads SGHKS; CDR2 reads YYEKEE (reference sequence). The CDR3 spans 15 residues. Deletions cut 4 bases from V and 0 bases from J, with 11 bases between. The CDR3 nucleotides are TGTGCCAGCAGCCCAAGTCCGAGCTCTGGAAACACCATATATTTT. Protein sequence: CASSPSPSSGNTIYF.

The chain uses TRBV11-3 and TRBJ2-5; no clear D gene. Germline-derived CDR1 and CDR2 are SGHNT and YENEEA. The V gene lost 2 bases and the J gene lost 5 bases, with 9 bases spanning the gap. This CDR3 has 13 amino acids. CDR3 amino acids: CASSLSPRETQYF. The CDR3, as DNA: TGTGCCAGCAGCTTATCCCCGCGGGAGACCCAGTACTTC.

The chain uses TRBV19 and TRBJ2-5, with a tentative D call TRBD2 (5 bases). The CDR3 covers 15 residues. V lost 4 bases and J lost 1, with 13 bases in between. Germline CDR1 reads LNHDA; CDR2 reads SQIVND (reference sequence). CDR3 nucleotide sequence: TGTGCCAGTAGTAGTCCCGGGGAAGTCCAAGAGACCCAGTACTTC. Translated: CASSSPGEVQETQYF.

The sample holds one count of this clone. The V call is TRBV4-3, the J call TRBJ1-2, with TRBD1 identical over 9 bases. This CDR3 has 15 residues. Germline CDR1 LGHNA, CDR2 YSLEER. The J segment lost 6 bases and the V segment lost 4 bases, leaving 9 bases of the junction unmatched. The DNA of the CDR3 is TGCGCCAGCAGCCCGAAACAGGGGGCGGGAAATGGCTACACCTTC. It yields the protein CASSPKQGAGNGYTF.

This CDR3 reads CASSLFGRGYGEQYF. DNA for the CDR3: TGTGCCAGCAGCTTATTTGGCAGGGGATACGGCGAGCAGTACTTC. This chain joins TRBV7-8 and TRBJ2-7, with D perhaps matching TRBD1 (6 bases). Germline CDR1 reads SGHVS; CDR2 reads FQNEAQ. Trimming removed 2 bases at V and 6 bases at J, with 17 bases between. This CDR3 region has 15 residues.

This chain uses TRBV19 with TRBJ1-1; maybe TRBD1 (5 bases). V gave up 10 bases and J gave up 1 base, with 13 bases separating them. In germline, CDR1 is LNHDA, CDR2 SQIVND (reference sequence). The CDR3 sequence is 13 residues long. The DNA of the CDR3 is TGTGCCATTGCGGGGGGGTCGAACACTGAAGCTTTCTTT. Protein sequence: CAIAGGSNTEAFF. Complete variable domain (other parts from reference TRBV19 and TRBJ1-1): DGGITQSPKYLFRKEGQNVTLSCEQNLNHDAMYWYRQDPGQGLRLIYYSQIVNDFQKGDIAEGYSVSREKKESFPLTVTSAQKNPTAFYLCAIAGGSNTEAFFGQGTRLTVV.

The chain employs TRBV2 and TRBJ1-1; 8 bases fit TRBD1. This CDR3 has 19 residues. V lost 5 bases to trimming and J lost 4 bases; unmatched junction nucleotides: 21. CDR1 is SNHLY and CDR2 is FYNNEI in the germline V gene. This CDR3 is CASSPPLDRASVGFTEAFF. CDR3 sequence (DNA): TGTGCCAGCAGTCCGCCCTTGGACAGGGCCTCTGTTGGGTTCACTGAAGCTTTCTTT.

This chain uses TRBV9 with TRBJ2-7; TRBD1 matches 8 bases. Germline CDR1 and CDR2: SGDLS and YYNGEE. The CDR3 consists of 15 residues. V lost 4 bases to trimming and J lost 6 bases; unmatched junction nucleotides: 12. DNA of the CDR3: TGTGCCAGCAGCCCCCGCGCCGGGACAGGAGGCGAGCAGTACTTC. Translating it yields CASSPRAGTGGEQYF.

The chain's CDR3 is CASSPRDRAEKLFF. CDR3 nucleotide sequence: TGCGCCAGCAGCCCTCGGGACAGGGCAGAAAAACTGTTTTTT. This rearrangement joins TRBV4-1 to TRBJ1-4; TRBD1 matches 9 bases. V trimming: 4 bases; J trimming: 8 bases; junction bases outside the gene matches: 5. Germline lookup yields CDR1 MGHRA and CDR2 YSYEKL. The CDR3 sequence is 14 residues long.

The chain couples TRBV19 to TRBJ1-4, with D possibly matching TRBD1 (5 bases). The CDR3 has 16 residues. Germline CDR1 LNHDA, CDR2 SQIVND (reference sequence). V was trimmed by 6 bases and J by 0 bases, leaving 14 bases between them. CDR3 sequence reads: CASSPRQFATNEKLFF. The CDR3 DNA reads as TGTGCCAGTAGCCCAAGACAGTTTGCAACTAATGAAAAACTGTTTTTT.

The chain has TRBV30 and TRBJ1-2; D is undetermined. The CDR3 is 13 residues long. Germline assignment: CDR1 GTSNPN and CDR2 SVGIG (reference sequence). Trimming took off 0 bases at V and 7 bases at J, with 12 bases between the two ends. Written as DNA, the CDR3 is TGTGCCTGGAGTGTACGTCATGGGCTTGGCTACACCTTC. Translated, it gives CAWSVRHGLGYTF.

The V and J genes are TRBV5-1 and TRBJ1-1, with no clear D. V dropped 0 bases and J dropped 1 base, with 7 bases sitting between them. Germline values: CDR1 SGHRS, CDR2 YFSETQ. The CDR3 runs 14 residues. The CDR3 coding sequence is TGCGCCAGCAGCTTGGCCCGACAGAACACTGAAGCTTTCTTT. Translation gives CASSLARQNTEAFF.

The chain combines TRBV5-8 with TRBJ1-4; D is uncertain. Germline CDR1 SGHTS, CDR2 YDEGEE. V shed 2 bases and J shed 7 bases, with 9 bases lying between them. The CDR3 consists of 13 residues. The CDR3 region is CASSLTVPEKLFF. CDR3 DNA sequence: TGTGCCAGCAGCTTAACGGTACCTGAAAAACTGTTTTTT.

The genes are TRBV7-6 and TRBJ2-1; D might be TRBD2 (6 bases). V dropped 1 base and J dropped 0 bases, with 10 bases sitting between them. This CDR3 region has 16 residues. CDR1 is SGHVS, CDR2 FNYEAQ, per germline. Here the CDR3 reads CASSLGAGSSYNEQFF. In nucleotides, the CDR3 is TGTGCCAGCAGCTTAGGGGCGGGGAGCTCCTACAATGAGCAGTTCTTC.

The chain combines TRBV10-2 with TRBJ1-5, with a tentative D call TRBD1 (6 bases). Germline V lookup: CDR1 WSHSY, CDR2 SAAADI. Trimming pared 2 bases from V and 0 bases from J, leaving 11 bases between. The CDR3 spans 16 residues. In DNA form, the CDR3 reads TGCGCCAGCAGTGAGCCACAGGGTGTTAGCAATCAGCCCCAGCATTTT. The encoded protein is CASSEPQGVSNQPQHF.

The J gene is TRBJ2-2, the V gene TRBV10-1; 7 bases are shared with TRBD2. V shed 7 bases, J shed 4 bases, and the junction held 12 bases outside the gene matches. CDR3 length: 16 residues. Looked up from germline, CDR1 is WNHNN and CDR2 is SYGVQD (reference sequence). CDR3 nucleotide sequence: TGCGCCAGCATCCCTCGACTAGCAGAATCCACCGGGGAGCTGTTTTTT. Residues: CASIPRLAESTGELFF.

The CDR3 is CASSPRTGANPLNTGELFF. Here the CDR3 DNA reads TGTGCCAGCAGCCCTAGGACAGGGGCCAACCCTCTTAACACCGGGGAGCTGTTTTTT. The chain has TRBV7-9 and TRBJ2-2; 9 bases match TRBD1. The CDR3 spans 19 residues. The ends lost 5 bases at V and 2 bases at J; junction bases unmatched: 15. Germline CDR1 is SEHNR and CDR2 is FQNEAQ (reference sequence).

The J gene is TRBJ2-5, the V gene TRBV1; TRBD1, the D gene given by the table, was not confirmed from the DNA. TRBV1 is assigned pseudogene status. The CDR3 is 11 amino acids. The CDR3 DNA sequence: TGCACCCCCCAGGGGGGAGAGACCCAGTACTTC. Protein sequence: CTPQGGETQYF.

The V gene is TRBV7-9, the J gene TRBJ1-4; D remains unclear. Trimming took 4 bases from V and 8 from J, leaving 26 bases between them. The CDR3 has 18 residues. CDR1 SEHNR and CDR2 FQNEAQ come from the germline V gene (reference sequence). For the CDR3, the DNA is TGTGCCAGCAGCTCAATACCCAATATCCGGTCCCCAAACGAAAAACTGTTTTTT. As protein: CASSSIPNIRSPNEKLFF.

The CDR3 DNA sequence: TGTGCCAGCAGCGTACCGGGACAGGGGATAGGTACTGAAGCTTTCTTT. It encodes CASSVPGQGIGTEAFF. This chain links TRBV11-2 with TRBJ1-1; TRBD1 aligns across 10 bases. Germline lookup yields CDR1 SGHAT and CDR2 FQNNGV. The CDR3 is made up of 16 amino acids. V was clipped by 5 bases and J by 5 bases; unmatched bases: 11.

This clone was counted a single time. The chain employs TRBV28 and TRBJ1-4; D unclear. This CDR3 comprises 12 residues. The germline V gene encodes CDR1 MDHEN and CDR2 SYDVKM. The V end lost 3 bases, the J end lost 6 bases, and 5 bases lay between the germline ends. CDR3 protein: CASSFEYEKLFF. DNA for the CDR3: TGTGCCAGCAGTTTTGAGTATGAAAAACTGTTTTTT.

The chain carries TRBV29-1 and TRBJ2-7; D possibly corresponds to TRBD2 (6 bases). The germline gives CDR1 SQVTM, CDR2 ANQGSEA. This CDR3 comprises 11 residues. This CDR3 is CAGQGAYEQYF. The CDR3 bases are TGCGCGGGGCAGGGTGCCTACGAGCAGTACTTC.

This sequence joins TRBV25-1 and TRBJ2-7; D remains unclear. Trimming removed 5 bases from V and 3 bases from J, with 2 bases in between. The CDR3 is 10 residues long. Germline V gene data show CDR1 as MGHDK and CDR2 as SYGVNS. For the CDR3, the DNA is TGTGCCAGCAGTTACTACGAGCAGTACTTC. Protein product: CASSYYEQYF.